Presented here are 21 T cell receptor beta chains from one specimen sequenced in a study of vaccination effects on CD4 cells after COVID-19. What these receptors recognize is not known. Peptide-pool stimulation followed by sequencing identified expanded antigen-specific CD4+ clonotypes in the ViraFEST assay. CD4+ T cells were isolated after less than 13 days of culture. Confirmation by PCR established that the person had SARS-CoV-2 infection between March and December 2020. Clones were read by immunoSEQ multiplex PCR, and TCRdb kept only the in-frame ones, dropping some. The sample includes approximately 26,000 clones, 65% to 75% seen only once; the top ten take less than 20%. The sample was CD4+ T cells from PBMCs cultured with SARS-CoV-2 spike peptides, taken before COVID-19 vaccination. Every receptor here comes from a human donor who had a prior SARS-CoV-2 infection.

The sample holds a few counts of this clone. This chain links TRBV6-5 with TRBJ2-7; D is possibly TRBD1 (5 bases). There are 14 residues in the CDR3. The germline V gene encodes CDR1 MNHEY and CDR2 SVGAGI. The germline V and J ends were trimmed by 7 bases and 6 bases, with 19 bases remaining between them. The CDR3 spells CASKRQPPETEQYF. Here the CDR3 DNA reads TGTGCCAGCAAGAGACAGCCCCCGGAGACCGAGCAGTACTTC.

The CDR3 is CASSLHRQGHQPQHF. The CDR3 DNA follows: TGTGCCAGCAGCCTGCACCGACAGGGGCATCAGCCCCAGCATTTT. J is TRBJ1-5 and V is TRBV12-1; the table's D call of TRBD1 was not tested on the DNA. TRBV12-1 is given as a pseudogene. The CDR3 loop spans 15 amino acids.

In this sample, this clone turned up a few times. V and J are TRBV11-3 and TRBJ2-1; 9 bases match TRBD2. The V gene's germline CDR1 is SGHNT and CDR2 YENEEA. The CDR3 totals 16 residues. J lost 4 bases, V lost 2 bases, and 6 bases had no gene match. CDR3 bases: TGTGCCAGCAGCTTACGTGGGACTAGCACTTACAATGAGCAGTTCTTC. Protein product: CASSLRGTSTYNEQFF.

The CDR3 is CASRRQGYEQYF. The CDR3 DNA sequence: TGTGCCAGCAGGCGACAGGGCTACGAGCAGTACTTC. This chain uses TRBV2 with TRBJ2-7; 7 bases map to TRBD1. Trimming cost V 6 bases and J 3 bases; bases outside gene matches: 2. CDR3 size: 12 residues. From germline, CDR1 is SNHLY and CDR2 FYNNEI. The variable domain in full, with the rest retrieved from reference TRBV2 and TRBJ2-7, is EPEVTQTPSHQVTQMGQEVILRCVPISNHLYFYWYRQILGQKVEFLVSFYNNEISEKSEIFDDQFSVERPDGSNFTLKIRSTKLEDSAMYFCASRRQGYEQYFGPGTRLTVT.

V usage is TRBV5-1 and J usage is TRBJ2-5; D tentatively fits TRBD1 or TRBD2 (5 bases each). The germline V and J ends were trimmed by 4 bases and 5 bases, with 18 bases remaining between them. Germline CDR1 is SGHRS and CDR2 is YFSETQ. CDR3 length: 15 residues. This chain's CDR3 is CASSIEGTGGETQYF. The CDR3 DNA follows: TGCGCCAGCAGCATAGAAGGGACGGGTGGGGAGACCCAGTACTTC.

This clone turned up a few times. The rearrangement links TRBV7-9 to TRBJ1-4; D remains unclear. Germline CDR1 SEHNR, CDR2 FQNEAQ (reference sequence). This CDR3 is 12 amino acids long. V lost 0 bases and J lost 6, with 2 bases in between. CDR3 bases: TGTGCCAGCAGCTTAGCCGATGAAAAACTGTTTTTT. It translates to CASSLADEKLFF.

J is TRBJ2-6 and V is TRBV5-1; D remains ambiguous. CDR3 size: 15 residues. V was trimmed by 0 bases and J by 4 bases, leaving 8 bases between them. Germline lookup yields CDR1 SGHRS and CDR2 YFSETQ. CDR3 sequence (DNA): TGCGCCAGCAGCTTGGGAGCTCTGGGGGCCAACGTCCTGACTTTC. This codes for CASSLGALGANVLTF. Supplemented by reference TRBV5-1 and TRBJ2-6, the full variable domain reads KAGVTQTPRYLIKTRGQQVTLSCSPISGHRSVSWYQQTPGQGLQFLFEYFSETQRNKGNFPGRFSGRQFSNSRSEMNVSTLELGDSALYLCASSLGALGANVLTFGAGSRLTVL.

Note on this clone: Within the sample, other DNA sequences also encode this same CDR3. The chain recombines TRBV2 with TRBJ2-3; D uncertain. The CDR3 is made up of 15 amino acids. Trimming stripped 6 bases from V and 4 bases from J, with 17 bases between. Germline CDR1 SNHLY, CDR2 FYNNEI. This CDR3 reads CASSAWAPQSDTQYF. The CDR3 coding sequence is TGTGCCAGCAGCGCGTGGGCTCCCCAATCAGATACGCAGTATTTT.

The rearrangement joins TRBV19 to TRBJ2-7; D might be TRBD2 (5 bases). This CDR3 has 15 residues. With 2 bases removed from V and 7 bases from J, the gap between germline ends came to 18 bases. Germline V gene lookup returns CDR1 LNHDA and CDR2 SQIVND (reference sequence). The DNA of the CDR3 is TGTGCCAGTAGTATAAAGGGAGCCACGTCTCGGGAGCAGTACTTC. Protein product: CASSIKGATSREQYF.

This sequence joins TRBV2 and TRBJ2-3; 8 nucleotides agree with TRBD2. Trimming at V came to 8 bases and at J to 1 base, leaving 5 bases not matched to a gene. The CDR3 runs to 14 residues. Per germline, CDR1 SNHLY and CDR2 FYNNEI. The CDR3 DNA is TGTGCCAGCGGCCGACTAGCGCGCACAGATACGCAGTATTTT. Translating gives CASGRLARTDTQYF.

This clone came up a few times. This rearrangement joins TRBV15 to TRBJ2-3; TRBD2 matches at 15 bases. The CDR3 extends over 21 amino acids. Looked up from germline, CDR1 is LNHNV and CDR2 is YYDKDF (reference sequence). Unmatched junction bases numbered 12, after V lost 2 bases and J lost 0 bases. CDR3 DNA: TGTGCCACCAGCAGACGCCGGACTAGCGGGGGGGGAACCGGGAGCACAGATACGCAGTATTTT. As protein: CATSRRRTSGGGTGSTDTQYF.

The chain recombines TRBV6-6 with TRBJ1-2; 11 bases are shared with TRBD1. V gave up 6 bases and J gave up 6 bases; unmatched junction bases: 6. Germline-derived CDR1 and CDR2 are MNHNY and SVGAGI (reference sequence). The CDR3 length is 14 residues. The CDR3 DNA reads TGTGCCAGCAGCCAGGACAGGGGGCGGCATGGCTACACCTTC. Its protein is CASSQDRGRHGYTF.

This clone was seen once. The chain uses TRBV19 and TRBJ1-5, with D perhaps matching TRBD1 (6 bases). The CDR3 is 13 residues long. V gave up 3 bases and J gave up 5 bases, with 8 bases separating them. CDR1 and CDR2 (germline): LNHDA, SQIVND (reference sequence). The CDR3 sequence is CASSMRGDQPQHF. The CDR3 nucleotides read TGTGCCAGTAGTATGAGGGGGGATCAGCCCCAGCATTTT. The full variable domain, rest sourced from reference TRBV19 and TRBJ1-5, is DGGITQSPKYLFRKEGQNVTLSCEQNLNHDAMYWYRQDPGQGLRLIYYSQIVNDFQKGDIAEGYSVSREKKESFPLTVTSAQKNPTAFYLCASSMRGDQPQHFGDGTRLSIL.

The chain links TRBV7-8 to TRBJ1-5, with a possible D match to TRBD1 (5 bases). From germline, CDR1 is SGHVS and CDR2 FQNEAQ. There are 16 residues in the CDR3. Trimming removed 2 bases at V and 2 bases at J, with 13 bases between. In DNA, the CDR3 is TGTGCCAGCAGCTTATCAGGGTCGGCGGGCAATCAGCCCCAGCATTTT. The encoded protein is CASSLSGSAGNQPQHF.

The chain employs TRBV6-2 or TRBV6-3 and TRBJ2-4; D is possibly TRBD2 (5 bases). The CDR3 consists of 15 residues. Germline V gene lookup returns CDR1 MNHEY and CDR2 SVGEGT. Trimming stripped 0 bases from V and 4 bases from J, with 10 bases between. The CDR3 sequence is CASSYSRGSKNIQYF. In DNA form, the CDR3 reads TGTGCCAGCAGTTACTCTCGGGGAAGTAAAAACATTCAGTACTTC.

J is TRBJ1-6 and V is TRBV19; D is unclear. The CDR3 runs 14 residues. Between the trimmed V and J ends, which lost 8 bases and 7 bases, there was a span of 15 bases. The germline V gene encodes CDR1 LNHDA and CDR2 SQIVND (reference sequence). The CDR3 DNA reads as TGTGCCAGTTGCCGGGCGAGGAGGAATTCACCCCTCCACTTT. This translates into CASCRARRNSPLHF. The full variable domain, rest sourced from reference TRBV19 and TRBJ1-6, is DGGITQSPKYLFRKEGQNVTLSCEQNLNHDAMYWYRQDPGQGLRLIYYSQIVNDFQKGDIAEGYSVSREKKESFPLTVTSAQKNPTAFYLCASCRARRNSPLHFGNGTRLTVT.

The CDR3 DNA sequence: TGTGCCAGCAGCCCTAGCGGGACAAGGAACAATGAGCAGTTCTTC. This codes for CASSPSGTRNNEQFF. This chain connects TRBV5-4 to TRBJ2-1, with TRBD2 identical over 9 bases. This CDR3 contains 15 residues. Trimming took 4 bases from V and 5 from J; bases not matched to a gene: 7. From germline, CDR1 is SGHNT and CDR2 YYREEE (reference sequence).

CDR3 region: CAAQTVGSGNTIYF. CDR3 nucleotides: TGTGCCGCACAGACAGTGGGGTCTGGAAACACCATATATTTT. V is TRBV6-5 and J is TRBJ1-3, with D perhaps TRBD1 (5 bases). This CDR3 comprises 14 residues. V was clipped by 11 bases and J by 1 base, with 15 bases between them. Germline CDR1 reads MNHEY; CDR2 reads SVGAGI.

The genes are TRBV6-5 and TRBJ1-2, with TRBD1 as a possible D gene (5 bases). Germline V lookup: CDR1 MNHEY, CDR2 SVGAGI. Trimming took off 2 bases at V and 3 bases at J, with 13 bases between the two ends. This CDR3 is built from 15 residues. In DNA, the CDR3 is TGTGCCAGCAGTTACGGCCAGGGAGGGCACTATGGCTACACCTTC. As protein: CASSYGQGGHYGYTF.

The chain carries TRBV6-1 and TRBJ1-1; 7 bases align to TRBD1. V dropped 1 base and J dropped 1; count of bases not matched to a gene: 0. CDR3 length: 14 residues. Germline V gives CDR1 MNHNS, CDR2 SASEGT. The CDR3 DNA is TGTGCCAGCAGTGAAGACAGGGGGAACACTGAAGCTTTCTTT. The encoded protein is CASSEDRGNTEAFF.

The V gene is TRBV9, the J gene TRBJ2-5; maybe TRBD2 (6 bases). V was pared by 1 base and J by 5 bases, with 15 bases between. CDR3 length equals 15 residues. Per the germline V gene, CDR1 is SGDLS and CDR2 is YYNGEE. This CDR3 reads CASSVPIGGRETQYF. The CDR3 DNA sequence: TGTGCCAGCAGCGTACCCATCGGGGGTAGGGAGACCCAGTACTTC.